This TCR beta chain was identified in a study of metastatic and nonmetastatic thyroid tumors. The sample holds many counts of this clone. Its antigen is currently unknown. The entire patient cohort was treatment-naive prior to thyroid surgery. TCRdb recomputed clones from the PCR reads via MiXCR. This table has approximately 12,000 clones, under 30% appearing once. Study-wide findings and caveats: Reports indicated that malignant thyroid tumors showed significantly higher TCR beta diversity than benign nodules did, in blood and tumor.

The V gene's germline CDR1 is LGHNA and CDR2 YNFKEQ. The CDR3 totals 16 residues. The trim removed 3 bases at V and 6 bases at J, leaving 11 bases unmatched. Specimen: tumor tissue. The TCR comes from a female donor with papillary thyroid cancer or a benign thyroid nodule (not recorded which). Some clones in this sample may be carry-over from other donors' samples. The chain couples TRBV4-2 to TRBJ2-3; 8 nucleotides align to TRBD2. The CDR3 sequence is CASSHSAGEGRDTQYF. CDR3 nucleotide sequence: TGTGCCAGCAGCCACTCAGCGGGAGAGGGGAGGGATACGCAGTATTTT.